This entry is about one T cell receptor beta chain. Its antigen remains undetermined. Mismatch with germline at one junction end may stem from a read error. The sample belongs to a study of blood T cells in healthy people across ages (dated by TCRdb to between 2014 and 2016). Regarding the research as a whole: In model experiments, roughly one uniquely barcoded TCR beta cDNA molecule per two T cells was captured by template switching. The study measured age-related changes in TCR beta repertoire diversity using deep sequencing normalized with unique cDNA molecular identifiers. Four age groups were formed from the donors: young (average about 15 years), middle-aged (just under 40), aged (around 68) and long-lived (about 80). Donors of different ages were randomly distributed across sequencing lanes to avoid experimental bias. Using the same blood draw, the study looked at two additional independent replicas of 1 million unique cDNA reads for two donors, one aged 18 to 30 and the other aged 80 or older.

General conclusions and limits of the study: Compared with the aged group, the long-lived group had more naive CD4+ T cells, fewer expanded clones and increased TCR diversity, suggesting age selection. Observed TCR beta diversity per million T cells fell roughly linearly with age, and a significant reduction was already apparent by age about 36. Bulk unsorted PBMC profiling prevented conclusive comparison of naive and antigen-experienced compartments. Observed TCR beta diversity correlated strongly with the percentage of naive T cells measured by flow cytometry. The CMV infection status of donors was not known, potentially confounding age-related changes in expanded clonotypes. Estimates of total diversity based on one million sequenced T cells were considered lower bounds and underestimates.

The library came from 5' RACE. Sequencing was performed on an Illumina HiSeq 2500. A second 7 to 11 cycle PCR used a sample-barcoded 5' primer and a J-beta primer mix. Each TCR beta cDNA molecule received a unique molecular identifier from a template-switch 5' adaptor carrying 12 random nucleotides. At least 3 million CDR3-containing paired-end reads were obtained from each sample. First-strand cDNA was synthesized from all RNA with the Mint cDNA synthesis kit, primed by a TRBC-specific oligonucleotide. Following uracil-DNA glycosylase treatment, all cDNA underwent a first 18-cycle PCR with the universal primers M1SS and BC2_uni_R. The original pipeline was this. For normalization, 1 million high-quality reads, each with a distinct molecular identifier, were randomly selected from each sample. Instead of being binned into consensus sequences, reads with shared molecular identifiers were discarded. CDR3 identification, clonotype clustering and error correction used MiTCR with a Q25 quality threshold and the strictest error-elimination algorithm. A nonparametric unseen species model using Euler transformation provided a lower-bound estimate of total TCR beta diversity. The raw public reads went through TCRdb reprocessing: fastp at Q25, MiXCR clone calling, in-frame beta chains kept. Identical CDR3 protein sequences are pooled into one entry, listed with their most common genes and DNA. TCRdb's processing, not the study's, gives the V and J calls here. This sample gives some 370,000 distinct CDR3 sequences in total; approximately 47% of them show up just once. Clones ranked in the top ten supply under 60% of the sample.

The CDR3 numbers 14 residues from cysteine through phenylalanine. Left in the record is the CDR3 DNA by itself, 42 bases read in frame from the first base. Looking up the germline V gene (reference sequence) yields CDR1 SSHAT and CDR2 FNYEAQ. Donors were roughly 40 systemically healthy Caucasian individuals from Russia aged roughly 6 to 95 years. Each donor gave 9 to 10 milliliters of peripheral blood, collected into EDTA-treated Vacutainer tubes. Ficoll-Paque density-gradient centrifugation was used to isolate PBMCs, with at least 6.5 million per sample. Total RNA was extracted from PBMCs with Trizol reagent, with at least 6 micrograms obtained per sample. For every donor, an aliquot of PBMCs went through flow cytometry to measure the percentages of naive CD45RAhigh/CD27high T cells.

The sample taken for sequencing was blood. The origin of this receptor is a man aged 55 to 70 in good health. Here the chain combines TRBV7-7 and TRBJ2-1, and 11 junctional nucleotides match TRBD1. The CDR3 is CASSLMGQGDEQFF. The bases read TGTGCTAGCAGCTTAATGGGACAGGGGGATGAGCAGTTCTTC.